This T cell receptor beta chain came from a study of blood T cell repertoires in COVID-19. The wider study: PBMCs, B-cell-depleted T cells, or T cells were the source of the cDNA or gDNA that made up the material.

Trimming took 6 bases from V and 2 from J; bases not matched to a gene: 6. Germline V gene data show CDR1 as SNHLY and CDR2 as FYNNEI. The CDR3 extends over 15 amino acids. In the authors' methods: Estimation of nucleated cell counts was performed using reference gene primer amplification. Method: immunoSEQ multiplex PCR; TCRdb's copy keeps in-frame clones and lacks some. V and J calls and clone size are those listed in that table; D and trimming were worked out from the DNA. In the table there are about 240,000 clones, around 85% of which are singletons. This study enrolled people aged 18 to 89 from about 26 US geographic areas. Assignments of participants to cohorts depended upon their own reported clinical history.

The sample taken for sequencing was PBMCs or T cells enriched from blood (not recorded which). The TCR was taken from a woman between 40 and 55 years old with acute COVID-19. The rearrangement joins TRBV2 to TRBJ1-3, with TRBD1 matching 8 bases. The DNA of the CDR3 is TGTGCCAGCAGCGCGGACAGGGAAGCTGGAAACACCATATATTTT. Protein product: CASSADREAGNTIYF.